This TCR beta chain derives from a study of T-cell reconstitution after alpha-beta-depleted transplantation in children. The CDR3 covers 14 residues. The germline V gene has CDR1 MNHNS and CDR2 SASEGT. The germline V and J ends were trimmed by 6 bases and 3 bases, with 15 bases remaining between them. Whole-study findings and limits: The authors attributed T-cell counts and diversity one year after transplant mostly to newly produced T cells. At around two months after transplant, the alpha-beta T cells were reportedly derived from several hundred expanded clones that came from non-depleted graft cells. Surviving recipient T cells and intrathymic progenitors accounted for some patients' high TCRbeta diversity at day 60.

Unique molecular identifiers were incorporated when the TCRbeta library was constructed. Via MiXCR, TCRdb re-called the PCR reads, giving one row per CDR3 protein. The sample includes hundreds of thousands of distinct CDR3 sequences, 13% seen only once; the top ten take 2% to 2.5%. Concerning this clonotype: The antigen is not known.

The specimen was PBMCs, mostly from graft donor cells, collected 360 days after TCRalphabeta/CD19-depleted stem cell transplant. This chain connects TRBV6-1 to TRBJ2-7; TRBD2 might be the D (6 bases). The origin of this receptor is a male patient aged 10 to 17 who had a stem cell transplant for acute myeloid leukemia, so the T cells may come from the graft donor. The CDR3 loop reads CASSPVGLYYEQYF. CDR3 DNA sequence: TGTGCCAGCAGCCCCGTGGGACTTTACTACGAGCAGTACTTC.